Included here is one T cell receptor beta chain sequence, with context. The trim removed 7 bases at V and 1 base at J, leaving 15 bases unmatched. The germline V gene has CDR1 SEHNR and CDR2 FQNEAQ (reference sequence). The CDR3 extends over 17 amino acids. This entry belongs to a study of T cell changes during pregnancy in multiple sclerosis. TCRdb's copy holds only in-frame clones and misses some; the assay was immunoSEQ multiplex PCR. The repertoire holds 14,000 to 15,000 clones, with approximately 86% as singletons. The V and J genes are TRBV7-9 and TRBJ2-7, with 8 bases lining up with TRBD2. The sequences come from CD8+ T cells from peripheral blood mononuclear cells, collected in the first trimester of pregnancy. The receptor's source is a female donor with multiple sclerosis, enrolled in a pregnancy study. The CDR3 loop is CASTSPPQASGSYEQYF. CDR3 DNA: TGTGCCAGCACTTCACCCCCCCAGGCTAGCGGGTCCTACGAGCAGTACTTC.